Listed here are 8 T cell receptor beta chains from one sample, sequenced in a study of shared clonotypes between healthy human individuals. The method was immunoSEQ multiplex PCR; TCRdb's version includes in-frame clones alone and lacks a portion of them. This table has 950,000 to 1,300,000 clones, 65% to 75% appearing once. Sequencing used memory CD4+ T cells sorted from blood. The subset is: CD45RA-negative fraction. The source of these receptors is a man between 18 and 35 years old in good health.

The chain combines TRBV30 with TRBJ1-2, with D unclear. The V end lost 0 bases, the J end lost 8 bases, and 10 bases lay between the germline ends. Germline V gene data show CDR1 as GTSNPN and CDR2 as SVGIG (reference sequence). The CDR3 extends over 12 amino acids. The CDR3 DNA is TGTGCCTGGAGTGTCCGCGGGGAAGGCTACACCTTC. Translated: CAWSVRGEGYTF.

V and J are TRBV5-1 and TRBJ1-4; D is undetermined. The CDR3 has 14 amino acids. Germline CDR1 SGHRS, CDR2 YFSETQ. Trimming pared 3 bases from V and 0 bases from J, leaving 6 bases between. The CDR3 here is CASSWTATNEKLFF. In DNA, the CDR3 is TGCGCCAGCAGCTGGACGGCAACTAATGAAAAACTGTTTTTT. Variable domain in full (rest from reference TRBV5-1 and TRBJ1-4): KAGVTQTPRYLIKTRGQQVTLSCSPISGHRSVSWYQQTPGQGLQFLFEYFSETQRNKGNFPGRFSGRQFSNSRSEMNVSTLELGDSALYLCASSWTATNEKLFFGSGTQLSVL.

The V gene is TRBV7-9, the J gene TRBJ1-2; possibly TRBD1 for D (6 bases). CDR1 and CDR2 (germline): SEHNR, FQNEAQ (reference sequence). This CDR3 is 19 amino acids long. Trimming took 1 base from V and 0 from J, leaving 21 bases between them. The CDR3 coding sequence is TGTGCCAGCAGCTTAGGAAGAAAGGACAGCCGAATAGCTAACTATGGCTACACCTTC. Translated: CASSLGRKDSRIANYGYTF.

The rearrangement uses TRBV7-3 and TRBJ2-5; 11 bases align to TRBD1. The J segment lost 4 bases and the V segment lost 2 bases, leaving 9 bases of the junction unmatched. CDR3 length: 17 residues. The germline CDR1 and CDR2 sequences are SGHTA and FQGTGA. CDR3 amino acids: CASSLSAPGQGVETQYF. The CDR3 DNA reads TGTGCCAGCAGCTTATCGGCACCGGGACAGGGGGTAGAGACCCAGTACTTC.

A remark on this clone: This clone may be a read error of a much larger clone one base away. The genes are TRBV27 and TRBJ1-1; 8 bases align to TRBD1. CDR1 and CDR2 (germline): MNHEY, SMNVEV (reference sequence). The CDR3 consists of 14 residues. V lost 6 bases to trimming and J lost 0 bases; unmatched junction nucleotides: 3. Here the CDR3 DNA reads TGTGCCAGCAGGAGGACAGGGCTGAACACTGAAGCTTTCTTT. Protein sequence: CASRRTGLNTEAFF.

V and J are TRBV6-6 and TRBJ2-5; 10 bases fit TRBD1. The CDR3 is 16 amino acids. V was clipped by 6 bases and J by 1 base; unmatched bases: 8. Germline CDR1 reads MNHNY; CDR2 reads SVGAGI (reference sequence). The CDR3 region has the DNA TGTGCCAGCAGCCCTCCGGGACAGGGGTTCCAAGAGACCCAGTACTTC. It translates to CASSPPGQGFQETQYF.

The chain recombines TRBV7-2 with TRBJ1-3; D possibly corresponds to TRBD1 (5 bases). Trimming left V 4 bases short and J 9 bases short, with 13 bases between. Germline V gene data show CDR1 as SGHTA and CDR2 as FQGNSA. The CDR3 runs to 13 residues. CDR3 nucleotide sequence: TGTGCCAGCAGCTCCGGGGGGGACGGCACCATATATTTT. Translating gives CASSSGGDGTIYF.

This clone came up a few times. Other nucleotide sequences in the sample specify the same CDR3. CDR3 protein: CASSPPRGRETQYF. For the CDR3, the DNA is TGTGCCAGCTCACCGCCGCGCGGTAGGGAGACCCAGTACTTC. The chain has TRBV18 and TRBJ2-5; D remains ambiguous. Trimming shortened V by 3 bases and J by 5 bases, and 13 bases separated the two germline ends. Germline lookup yields CDR1 KGHSH and CDR2 LQKENI. CDR3 length: 14 amino acids.